Below, one T cell receptor (beta chain) is given with its context. As handled by the study authors: Reference gene primer amplification gave nucleated cell count estimates. The repertoire was sequenced with immunoSEQ multiplex PCR; TCRdb's copy has only in-frame clones and lacks some. V, J and clone size were drawn from that table, and D and trimming were deduced from the DNA. The table lists 200,000 to 250,000 clones, roughly nine tenths of them singletons. The record originates from a study of blood T cell repertoires in COVID-19. Study-level information: Acute and convalescent COVID-19 specimens originated in the United States, Italy and Spain. The cDNA or gDNA used as material had been derived from T cells, B-cell-depleted T cells, or PBMCs.

Trimming cost V 5 bases and J 0 bases, with 14 bases left between them. Germline CDR1 is LNHDA and CDR2 is SQIVND (reference sequence). This CDR3 is built from 16 residues. This chain joins TRBV19 and TRBJ1-3; D may be TRBD1 (5 bases). The source is a young man with acute or convalescent COVID-19. The specimen was peripheral blood. CDR3 nucleotides: TGTGCCAGTAGTGACCTTCGGGGGGTCTCTGGAAACACCATATATTTT. Encoded protein: CASSDLRGVSGNTIYF.